These 4 T cell receptor beta chains were all obtained from the same sample, sequenced in a study of cytomegalovirus exposure and HLA in healthy donors. TCRdb keeps only in-frame clones here, not all; method: immunoSEQ multiplex PCR. The sample consists of 250,000 to 300,000 clones, around 86% of them appearing once. What was sequenced was PBMCs. The receptor set was obtained from a woman under 30 in good health and CMV-seronegative.

The CDR3 DNA is TGCGCCAGCAGCCAAGATCAGGGATCTATTTATGGCTACACCTTC. Amino acids: CASSQDQGSIYGYTF. The rearrangement links TRBV4-1 to TRBJ1-2, with TRBD1 as a possible D gene (5 bases). The V and J ends lost 0 bases and 5 bases respectively, with 13 bases between them. The CDR3 is made up of 15 amino acids. Germline CDR1 MGHRA, CDR2 YSYEKL.

This chain joins TRBV5-6 and TRBJ2-7, with 8 bases fitting TRBD1. The trim removed 1 base at V and 1 base at J, leaving 10 bases unmatched. There are 17 residues in the CDR3. Germline CDR1 reads SGHDT; CDR2 reads YYEEEE. DNA of the CDR3: TGTGCCAGCAGCTTGTGGTGGAGGAGACAGGGGTCCTACGAGCAGTACTTC. This sequence encodes CASSLWWRRQGSYEQYF.

The V and J genes are TRBV6-5 and TRBJ1-2; D may be TRBD1 (5 bases). With 0 bases removed from V and 4 bases from J, the gap between germline ends came to 15 bases. There are 16 residues in the CDR3. Germline V gene data show CDR1 as MNHEY and CDR2 as SVGAGI. Here the CDR3 reads CASSYSGGGVGYGYTF. The DNA of the CDR3 is TGTGCCAGCAGTTACTCCGGGGGAGGGGTTGGCTATGGCTACACCTTC.

This clone was counted only a few times. The gene calls are TRBV9 and TRBJ1-5, with a tentative D call TRBD1 (6 bases). Germline V gene lookup returns CDR1 SGDLS and CDR2 YYNGEE. The CDR3 spans 15 residues. V lost 1 base, J lost 6 bases, and 14 bases lay in between. The CDR3 is CASSVSGAEGQPQHF. CDR3 sequence (DNA): TGTGCCAGCAGCGTATCAGGGGCTGAGGGTCAGCCCCAGCATTTT.